These T cell receptor beta chains were read from a single sample in a study of T-cell memory formation after mild COVID-19. TCRdb re-called the 5' RACE reads with MiXCR, one entry per CDR3 protein. The sample has 250,000 to 350,000 distinct CDR3 sequences; around 15% are singletons. Sequenced: PBMCs or a T cell subset sorted from them (not recorded which). These receptors were obtained from a young man who had mild COVID-19 (a few samples of this study predate the infection). Cell type and time point are not known. Each CDR3 is given with its conserved first and last residue. Each record gives: clone size, V gene, J gene, D gene, CDR3 DNA, CDR3 protein. The D gene is left open where the match is weak. Clone size, where shown, is once, few, many, or a class for clones that have expanded.

NA	TRBV6-2/TRBV6-3	TRBJ2-2	TRBD1	TGTGCCAGCAGCGACAGGGGGCCGAACACCGGGGAGCTGTTTTTT	CASSDRGPNTGELFF
NA	TRBV20-1	TRBJ2-5	NA	TGCAGTGCGTATCAGGGAAGGAGAGAGACCCAGTACTTC	CSAYQGRRETQYF
NA	TRBV6-2/TRBV6-3	TRBJ2-5	NA	TGTGCCAGCAGCCCTGTGACAGGTGTCCAAGAGACCCAGTACTTC	CASSPVTGVQETQYF
NA	TRBV20-1	TRBJ1-1	NA	TGCAGTGCCAGAGTCGGTCAGGGGGCTTTCTTT	CSARVGQGAFF
NA	TRBV5-4	TRBJ1-5	NA	TGTGCCAGCAGCACCCAGGGCACGGGCAATCAGCCCCAGCATTTT	CASSTQGTGNQPQHF
NA	TRBV10-1	TRBJ2-5	NA	TGCGCCAGCAGTGAGTCTGAAGCGCCCTCACGGGAGACCCAGTACTTC	CASSESEAPSRETQYF
few	TRBV7-9	TRBJ2-5	NA	TGTGCCAGCAGCCCCAAGGGGGGACAGTACCAAGAGACCCAGTACTTC	CASSPKGGQYQETQYF
NA	TRBV6-2/TRBV6-3	TRBJ2-1	TRBD2	TGTGCCAGCAGTTACATCGGACTAGCTGGTGAGCAGTTCTTC	CASSYIGLAGEQFF
NA	TRBV6-5	TRBJ2-2	NA	TGTGCCAGCAGAACCTCGGACAGCACCGGGGAGCTGTTTTTT	CASRTSDSTGELFF
NA	TRBV7-3	TRBJ2-2	TRBD1	TGTGCCAGCAGCTTTACAACAGGGGGCACCGGGGAGCTGTTTTTT	CASSFTTGGTGELFF
NA	TRBV2	TRBJ1-6	NA	TGTGCCAGCAGTTCCCGGACAGTTGATTCACCCCTCCACTTT	CASSSRTVDSPLHF
NA	TRBV2	TRBJ2-7	NA	TGTGCCAGCAGTCTATCGAGGGACTTGGGGTGGAAGCAGTACTTC	CASSLSRDLGWKQYF
few	TRBV7-3	TRBJ2-3	NA	TGTGCCAGCAGATCCCAAGTCGGGGATACGCAGTATTTT	CASRSQVGDTQYF
many	TRBV9	TRBJ2-1	TRBD2	TGTGCCAGCAGCGTAGTAGAGGGGACTAGAGACAATGAGCAGTTCTTC	CASSVVEGTRDNEQFF
few	TRBV20-1	TRBJ2-1	NA	TGCAGTGCTCCAGGGGCGCTAAATGAGCAGTTCTTC	CSAPGALNEQFF
few	TRBV5-1	TRBJ2-1	NA	TGCGCCAGCAGCCCAAAGGACCAGAGCTCCTACAATGAGCAGTTCTTC	CASSPKDQSSYNEQFF
few	TRBV6-5	TRBJ2-5	NA	TGTGCCAGCAGTCCCATATCCTTTGGGACCCAGTACTTC	CASSPISFGTQYF
many	TRBV5-1	TRBJ2-5	NA	TGCGCCAGCAGCAGGGGGGACCCCCAAGAGACCCAGTACTTC	CASSRGDPQETQYF
NA	TRBV5-1	TRBJ2-1	TRBD1	TGCGCCAGCAGCTCTTCGCGCTTAGGGACAGGGTACAATGAGCAGTTCTTC	CASSSSRLGTGYNEQFF
few	TRBV7-9	TRBJ2-5	TRBD2	TGTGCCAGCAGACTGATAGCGGGAGAGACCCAGTACTTC	CASRLIAGETQYF
NA	TRBV11-2	TRBJ1-2	NA	TGTGCCAGCAGCTTAGACCGCCTCGTATATGGCTACACCTTC	CASSLDRLVYGYTF
NA	TRBV7-3	TRBJ2-1	NA	TGTGCCAGCAGCTTAACGAGGAAGAATGAGCAGTTCTTC	CASSLTRKNEQFF
few	TRBV7-6	TRBJ2-3	NA	TGTGCCAGCAGCCCCGCCCTGGGAGATACGCAGTATTTT	CASSPALGDTQYF
few	TRBV2	TRBJ1-1	NA	TGTGCCAGCAGCAAAGCCAGAAACGGAGAAGCTTTCTTT	CASSKARNGEAFF
NA	TRBV6-2/TRBV6-3	TRBJ2-7	NA	TGTGCCAGCAGTTACGGTCCGGACTTCTACGAGCAGTACTTC	CASSYGPDFYEQYF
NA	TRBV20-1	TRBJ1-1	NA	TGCAGTGCTAGAGATGTCGGCATAACCTCAGGGTTGGGAGCTTTCTTT	CSARDVGITSGLGAFF
few	TRBV4-1	TRBJ2-3	TRBD2	TGCGCCAGCAGCCAGGTGACTAGCGGGGCGACAGATACGCAGTATTTT	CASSQVTSGATDTQYF
many	TRBV7-2	TRBJ2-5	TRBD2	TGTGCCAGCAGCCTCCGACTAGCGGGTCTCGGAGAGACCCAGTACTTC	CASSLRLAGLGETQYF
NA	TRBV4-3	TRBJ2-7	NA	TGCGCCAGCAGCCACTTGGCCAGCGGTGCCTACGAGCAGTACTTC	CASSHLASGAYEQYF
few	TRBV7-9	TRBJ1-2	NA	TGTGCCAGCAGCTTAGGTGACGGATGGGTTCAAGGCTACACCTTC	CASSLGDGWVQGYTF
few	TRBV10-3	TRBJ1-5	NA	TGTGCCATCAGTGGAGAGGGGGAACAGCCCCAGCATTTT	CAISGEGEQPQHF
few	TRBV15	TRBJ1-1	NA	TGTGCCACCAGCAGAGCCCGGGCGGGGACTGAAGCTTTCTTT	CATSRARAGTEAFF
NA	TRBV20-1	TRBJ2-3	TRBD2	TGCAGTGCTAGAGATCCCGGGACTAGCGGGGGAAGAGATACGCAGTATTTT	CSARDPGTSGGRDTQYF
few	TRBV10-3	TRBJ2-7	NA	TGTGCCATCAGTGAGTCAGTGTACAACGGGGAGCAGTACTTC	CAISESVYNGEQYF
many	TRBV5-1	TRBJ2-3	NA	TGCGCCAGCAGCTTGCCTACTACAGATACGCAGTATTTT	CASSLPTTDTQYF
many	TRBV5-1	TRBJ2-4	TRBD1	TGCGCCAGCAGGACAGGGGGCGCGGACATTCAGTACTTC	CASRTGGADIQYF
few	TRBV19	TRBJ2-2	NA	TGTGCCAGTAGTATAGGGGACGGCGAGCTGTTTTTT	CASSIGDGELFF
NA	TRBV5-1	TRBJ2-2	NA	TGCGCCAGCAGCACATCAAGGAGCACCGGGGAGCTGTTTTTT	CASSTSRSTGELFF
few	TRBV7-6	TRBJ2-1	NA	TGTGCCAGCAGCTTACGGGGGTCAGATCCGTACAATGAGCAGTTCTTC	CASSLRGSDPYNEQFF
NA	TRBV12-3/TRBV12-4	TRBJ1-4	NA	TGTGCCAGCAGTTTAGCTGGGCGTGAAAAACTGTTTTTT	CASSLAGREKLFF
NA	TRBV3-1	TRBJ2-1	NA	TGTGCCAGCACCCACCAGGGGGGGCAGTTCTTC	CASTHQGGQFF
NA	TRBV3-1	TRBJ2-1	NA	TGTGCCAGCAGCCAAGATCTAACTAGACAGTTCTTC	CASSQDLTRQFF
few	TRBV18	TRBJ2-1	NA	TGTGCCAGCCGTACACCACCTCCCTACAATGAGCAGTTCTTC	CASRTPPPYNEQFF
NA	TRBV29-1	TRBJ2-2	NA	TGCAGCGTCCTGACCCCGAACACCGGGGAGCTGTTTTTT	CSVLTPNTGELFF
many	TRBV12-3/TRBV12-4	TRBJ2-5	NA	TGTGCCAGCAGCCGCTCCGGGGTCCGAGAGACCCAGTACTTC	CASSRSGVRETQYF
few	TRBV12-3/TRBV12-4	TRBJ2-5	NA	TGTGCCAGCAGCCGGGGGGCCAGGACCCAGTACTTC	CASSRGARTQYF
NA	TRBV4-3	TRBJ2-7	TRBD2	TGCGCCAGCAGCCAAGGTAGCGGGGGGGCTAGGGAGCAGTACTTC	CASSQGSGGAREQYF
NA	TRBV2	TRBJ2-1	NA	TGTGCCAGCATAAGCCGCTCCTACAATGAGCAGTTCTTC	CASISRSYNEQFF